These 5 T cell receptor beta chains share one sample of origin, sequenced in a study of T cells in Graves' hyperthyroidism and ophthalmopathy. Amplification targeted TCR beta CDR3 regions from RNA transcripts. A first-round RT-PCR of the TCR CDR3 used the HTBI primer set. TCRdb called the multiplex PCR reads again in MiXCR, with one record for every CDR3 protein. The data contain fewer than 500,000 distinct CDR3 sequences, around 15% of them singletons. The sequenced sample consisted of blood. The origin of the receptors is a man between 18 and 35 years old with Graves' ophthalmopathy.

There are a few counts of this clonotype. V is TRBV11-3 and J is TRBJ2-1; 8 bases align to TRBD2. The CDR3 spans 16 residues. Trimming removed 0 bases from V and 7 bases from J; junction bases left unmatched: 8. From germline, CDR1 is SGHNT and CDR2 YENEEA. The CDR3 DNA reads TGTGCCAGCAGCTTAGAGGTCGGGAGGGCCAATAATGAGCAGTTCTTC. Amino acids: CASSLEVGRANNEQFF.

In its sample, this clonotype was seen many times. As DNA, the CDR3 is TGTGCCAGCAGCCTAGACAGGGGAGCCTATAGCACAGATACGCAGTATTTT. This gives the protein CASSLDRGAYSTDTQYF. The rearrangement uses TRBV6-1 and TRBJ2-3, with 8 bases fitting TRBD1. Germline V CDR1 and CDR2: MNHNS, SASEGT. The CDR3 sequence is 17 residues long. V lost 6 bases, J lost 0 bases, and 11 bases stayed unmatched.

V gene TRBV6-1 combines with J gene TRBJ1-1; D ambiguous. Looked up from germline, CDR1 is MNHNS and CDR2 is SASEGT. V lost 3 bases, J lost 1 base, and 9 bases lay in between. The CDR3 runs 14 residues. The CDR3 here is CASSEFGQNTEAFF. Written as DNA, the CDR3 is TGTGCCAGCAGTGAGTTCGGCCAGAACACTGAAGCTTTCTTT.

In this sample, this clonotype turned up a few times. V is TRBV13 and J is TRBJ1-2; tentative D call: TRBD1 (5 bases). V shed 3 bases and J shed 8 bases, with 10 bases lying between them. This CDR3 has 12 amino acids. CDR1 and CDR2 (germline): PRHDT, FYEKMQ (reference sequence). Here the CDR3 DNA reads TGTGCCAGCAGCTTCCCCAGGGTAGGCTACACCTTC. It yields the protein CASSFPRVGYTF. Full variable domain (outside the CDR3, taken from reference TRBV13 and TRBJ1-2): AAGVIQSPRHLIKEKRETATLKCYPIPRHDTVYWYQQGPGQDPQFLISFYEKMQSDKGSIPDRFSAQQFSDYHSELNMSSLELGDSALYFCASSFPRVGYTFGSGTRLTVV.

This clonotype was detected ten times or more. The chain couples TRBV3-1 to TRBJ1-1; possible D gene TRBD1, 6 bases. Trimming shortened V by 6 bases and J by 10 bases, and 15 bases separated the two germline ends. The V gene's germline CDR1 is LGHDT and CDR2 YNNKEL (reference sequence). The CDR3 spans 12 residues. The CDR3, as DNA: TGTGCCAGCAGTGCCAGGGGAGCGGGAGCTTTCTTT. It translates to CASSARGAGAFF.